This T cell receptor beta chain emerged from a study of T cells in Graves' hyperthyroidism and ophthalmopathy. Study observations and caveats: Most clonotypes that expanded in the thyroid above 0.001 also showed up in blood.

Amplified regions were TCR beta CDR3 sequences from RNA transcripts. Initially, a first-round RT-PCR of the TCR CDR3 employed the HTBI primer set. TCRdb re-derived calls from the multiplex PCR reads in MiXCR, one entry per CDR3 protein. This sample yields around 720,000 distinct CDR3 sequences, of which over 35% are seen a single time; around 32% belongs to the top ten. Trimming removed 4 bases from V and 6 bases from J, with 13 bases in between. This CDR3 spans 13 amino acids. From germline, CDR1 is MNHNY and CDR2 SVGAGI (reference sequence). A remark on this clonotype: What it recognizes is unknown.

This clonotype was sampled from a woman aged 40 to 50 with Graves' hyperthyroidism. The sample taken for sequencing was blood. The chain employs TRBV6-6 and TRBJ2-7; D possibly corresponds to TRBD1 (6 bases). The CDR3 nucleotides read TGTGCCAGCAGTTTAGCCTTAGGGGGCGAGCAGTACTTC. Its protein product is CASSLALGGEQYF.